These T cell receptor beta chains were read from a single sample in a study of blood T cell repertoires in COVID-19. Method: immunoSEQ multiplex PCR; TCRdb's copy keeps in-frame clones and lacks some. The repertoire holds some 310,000 clones, with roughly 90% as singletons. Sequencing input: PBMCs or T cells enriched from blood (not recorded which). Receptor source: a woman aged 25 to 39 who had recovered from COVID-19. Each CDR3 is given with its conserved first and last residue. The D gene is left open where the match is weak. Size is stated for part of the rows, as once, few or many counts, or as a class when the clone is expanded.

v_gene	d_gene	abundance	j_gene	CDR3aa
TRBV6-5	TRBD1	once	TRBJ1-2	CASSPTGDGYTF
TRBV5-6	-	-	TRBJ2-7	CASSLDSPNYEQYF
TRBV4-3	-	-	TRBJ1-2	CASSQDHSGNYGYTF
TRBV27	TRBD1	once	TRBJ1-2	CASSLKPGQEYGYTF
TRBV7-6	-	-	TRBJ1-5	CASSLGQDSHQPQHF
TRBV19	-	-	TRBJ2-3	CASSMGGWATDTQYF
TRBV23-1	-	-	TRBJ1-2	CASRKKERLPFYGYTF
TRBV30	-	-	TRBJ2-7	CAWSVGPGSYEQYF
TRBV3-1/TRBV3-2	TRBD2	-	TRBJ2-7	CASSQDMTSGSEQYF
TRBV28	TRBD1	once	TRBJ1-2	CASSSPGQVKGGYTF
TRBV11-3	-	-	TRBJ2-1	CASSLVSAGENEQFF
TRBV7-9	TRBD1	-	TRBJ2-3	CAIRGGLSTDTQYF
TRBV27	-	-	TRBJ2-7	CASIQIYEGGYEQYF
TRBV29-1	-	-	TRBJ2-7	CSVARGGTDIYEQYF
TRBV7-8	-	once	TRBJ1-3	CASSPSGNTIYF
TRBV12-3/TRBV12-4	-	-	TRBJ2-5	CASSHRDSETQYF
TRBV19	TRBD1	-	TRBJ2-7	CASSMGQTYEQYF
TRBV7-9	-	-	TRBJ1-4	CASSGSRRFKEEKLFF
TRBV28	TRBD2	-	TRBJ2-5	CASSLLGTSGRWWETQYF
TRBV3-1/TRBV3-2	TRBD2	-	TRBJ2-1	CASSQDGGLAVGEQFF
TRBV28	TRBD2	-	TRBJ2-5	CASRQGLAGAFETQYF
TRBV4-1	-	-	TRBJ1-2	CASSLQGSHGGYTF
TRBV6-5	TRBD1	once	TRBJ1-1	CASSPSRDRARGAFF
TRBV5-1	-	once	TRBJ1-3	CASSLADGLSGSGNTIYF
TRBV12-3/TRBV12-4	-	-	TRBJ2-1	CASSLGGNEQFF
TRBV19	-	few	TRBJ1-4	CASSGDMRREKLFF
TRBV28	TRBD1	-	TRBJ2-3	CASSFTGDSSDTQYF
TRBV11-1	-	-	TRBJ2-1	CASSALRDNEQFF
TRBV14	-	-	TRBJ2-6	CASRQEGGLSGANVLTF
TRBV5-6	TRBD1	-	TRBJ2-7	CASSLSVRRDRNTYEQYF
TRBV11-2	-	-	TRBJ2-7	CASSLDLGRGGEQYF
TRBV2	TRBD1	-	TRBJ2-2	CANRDRAFNTGELFF
TRBV19	-	-	TRBJ1-2	CASSFPTVINYGYTF
TRBV14	-	-	TRBJ1-1	CASGKTVNTEAFF
TRBV6-5	TRBD1	-	TRBJ2-7	CASKRDRNYEQYF
TRBV5-1	TRBD1	-	TRBJ1-2	CASSITGVGYGYTF
TRBV7-6	-	-	TRBJ2-2	CASSLMGPNWGDTGELFF
TRBV10-2	-	-	TRBJ2-1	CASSESTFITTGEQFF
TRBV28	TRBD1	-	TRBJ1-2	CASSGYYWDSPNYGYTF
TRBV19	-	-	TRBJ2-6	CASSIMGSGANVLTF
TRBV6-2/TRBV6-3	-	-	TRBJ2-7	CASSWGLYYEQYF
TRBV5-1	TRBD2	-	TRBJ2-7	CASSVGLAGGGEQYF
TRBV6-5	-	-	TRBJ1-1	CASSYGNVNTEAFF
TRBV4-2	TRBD2	-	TRBJ2-7	CASSPTLAGVYEQYF
TRBV30	-	-	TRBJ1-2	CAWSGPGTTNYGYTF
TRBV15	-	-	TRBJ2-7	CATRPTRGDYEQYF
TRBV5-1	-	-	TRBJ2-5	CASSSEDRRVETQYF